This T cell receptor beta chain was recovered during a study of blood T cell repertoires in COVID-19. The protocol was immunoSEQ multiplex PCR, while the TCRdb copy is restricted to in-frame clones and leaves out a portion. Among 200,000 to 250,000 clones listed, roughly 84% were seen once. CDR1 and CDR2 (germline): GTSNPN, SVGIG (reference sequence). The V and J ends lost 5 bases and 8 bases, in that order; junction bases with no gene match: 3. This CDR3 is built from 13 residues. The receptor comes from a woman of 80 years or more with acute or convalescent COVID-19. The chain links TRBV30 to TRBJ1-6; 10 bases fit TRBD1. Sample: peripheral blood. CDR3: CAWDRGLDSPLHF. The CDR3, as DNA: TGTGCCTGGGACAGGGGGCTTGATTCACCCCTCCACTTT.